This T cell receptor (beta chain) was obtained from a study of T-cell memory formation after mild COVID-19. This CDR3 has 12 residues. Germline V gives CDR1 SNHLY, CDR2 FYNNEI. V dropped 7 bases and J dropped 4 bases, with 9 bases sitting between them. From the 5' RACE reads, TCRdb called clonotypes with MiXCR, one entry per CDR3 protein. The sample holds under 200,000 distinct CDR3 sequences, roughly 11% seen once. This clonotype was seen a handful of times. The clonotype comes from a man younger than 35 who had mild COVID-19 (a few samples of this study predate the infection). Cell type and time point are not known. Sequencing was performed on PBMCs or a T cell subset sorted from them (not recorded which). V is TRBV2 and J is TRBJ2-3, with D uncertain. The CDR3 DNA follows: TGTGCCAGCACCGCCCTCCCAGATACGCAGTATTTT. Translation: CASTALPDTQYF.